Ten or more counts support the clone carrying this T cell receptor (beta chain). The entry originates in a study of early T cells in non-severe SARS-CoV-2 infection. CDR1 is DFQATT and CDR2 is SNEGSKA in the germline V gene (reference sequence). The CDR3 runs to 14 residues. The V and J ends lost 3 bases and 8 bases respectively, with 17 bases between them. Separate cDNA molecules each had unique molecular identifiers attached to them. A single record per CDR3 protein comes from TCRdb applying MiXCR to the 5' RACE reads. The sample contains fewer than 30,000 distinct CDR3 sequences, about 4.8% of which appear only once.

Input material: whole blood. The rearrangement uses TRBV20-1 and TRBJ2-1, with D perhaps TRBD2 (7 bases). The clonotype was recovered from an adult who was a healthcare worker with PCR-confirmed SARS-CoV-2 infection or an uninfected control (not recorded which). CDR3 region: CSASGGGAYDEQFF. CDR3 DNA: TGCAGTGCTAGTGGAGGGGGGGCATACGATGAGCAGTTCTTC.